This TCR beta chain was captured by sequencing in a study of cytomegalovirus exposure and HLA in healthy donors. Germline V gene sequence: CDR1 SGHKS, CDR2 YYEKEE (reference sequence). CDR3 length: 12 residues. The V gene lost 2 bases and the J gene lost 7 bases, with 7 bases spanning the gap. Primers included in the PCR were 60 Vbeta and 13 Jbeta primers. The table came from immunoSEQ multiplex PCR; TCRdb's copy has only in-frame clones and leaves some out. The sample has around 140,000 clones, approximately 80% seen once. The TCR sequence derives from a female donor in good health and CMV-seropositive. The rearrangement links TRBV5-5 to TRBJ2-1, with D uncertain. The sequenced material came from PBMCs. This CDR3 reads CASSFPVNEQFF. In DNA, the CDR3 is TGTGCCAGCAGCTTCCCGGTTAATGAGCAGTTCTTC.